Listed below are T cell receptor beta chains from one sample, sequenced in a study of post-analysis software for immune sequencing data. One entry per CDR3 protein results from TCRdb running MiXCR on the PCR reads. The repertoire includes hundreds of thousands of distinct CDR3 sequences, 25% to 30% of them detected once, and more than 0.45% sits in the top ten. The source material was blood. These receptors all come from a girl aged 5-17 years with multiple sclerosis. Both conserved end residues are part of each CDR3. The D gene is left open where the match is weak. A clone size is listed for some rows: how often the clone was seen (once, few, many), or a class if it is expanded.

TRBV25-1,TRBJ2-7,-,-,TGTGCCAGCACCGCCAGTCCCAACGGCGAGCAGTACTTC,CASTASPNGEQYF
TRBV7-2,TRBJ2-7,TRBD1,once,TGTGCCAGCAGCTTAGATAGACAGGGGGGGGACGAGCAGTACTTC,CASSLDRQGGDEQYF
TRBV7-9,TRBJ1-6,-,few,TGTGCCAGCAGCCCCCCGGGGGCTTGGAATTCACCCCTCCACTTT,CASSPPGAWNSPLHF
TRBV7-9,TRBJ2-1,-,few,TGTGCCAGCAGCCGCCGGGTAGCGGAGCCCCCCTACAATGAGCAGTTCTTC,CASSRRVAEPPYNEQFF
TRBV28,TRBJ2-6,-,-,TGTGCCAGCAGTGTAGGAGGGTCAATGGCCAACGTCCTGACTTTC,CASSVGGSMANVLTF
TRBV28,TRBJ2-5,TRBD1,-,TGTGCCAGCAGTTTATCGGGACAGGGGGAAGAGACCCAGTACTTC,CASSLSGQGEETQYF
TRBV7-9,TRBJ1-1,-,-,TGTGCCAGCAGCCCGGGGCGGCCAGAAGCTTTCTTT,CASSPGRPEAFF
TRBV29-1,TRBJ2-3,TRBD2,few,TGCAGCGTTGAGGGAGCGGGGGCCACAGATACGCAGTATTTT,CSVEGAGATDTQYF
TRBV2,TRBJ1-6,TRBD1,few,TGTGCCAGCAGAGCCACAACAGGGGATAATTCACCCCTCCACTTT,CASRATTGDNSPLHF
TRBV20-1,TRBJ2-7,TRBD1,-,TGCAGTGCTAGAGCGAGGACAGGGACACCCTACGAGCAGTACTTC,CSARARTGTPYEQYF